This is a list of T cell receptor beta chains from one sample in a study of T cell repertoires in cytomegalovirus infection. TCRdb processed the reads anew with MiXCR; each CDR3 protein has one entry. The data contain fewer than 850,000 distinct CDR3 sequences, almost 30% of them singletons. No antigen has been assigned to these receptors. The sample consisted of cultured CD8+ T cells from PBMCs, taken from culture after CMV antigen stimulation. Source of these receptors: a human donor in good health (CMV status not recorded). Some clones in this sample may be carry-over from other donors' samples. Both conserved end residues are part of each CDR3. D genes are given only for firm matches. Some rows mark clone size as missing; the rest say once, few, many or name a class of expanded clone.

>many|TRBD2|TRBV6-5|TRBJ2-3
CASTSATDTQYF
TGTGCCAGTACTAGCGCCACAGATACGCAGTATTTT
>few|.|TRBV7-9|TRBJ1-3
CASSLGPLGSGNTIYF
TGTGCCAGCAGCTTAGGTCCTCTTGGCTCTGGAAACACCATATATTTT
>few|.|TRBV12-3/TRBV12-4|TRBJ1-5
CASSQVSNQPQHF
TGTGCCAGCAGCCAGGTTAGCAATCAGCCCCAGCATTTT
>.|.|TRBV6-2/TRBV6-3|TRBJ2-1
CASSYAEPGTFWNEQFF
TGTGCCAGCAGTTACGCCGAACCGGGGACCTTCTGGAATGAGCAGTTCTTC
>few|TRBD2|TRBV2|TRBJ2-5
CASRGRLAGRAGDSGETQYF
TGTGCCAGCAGAGGGAGGCTTGCGGGACGAGCGGGGGATTCCGGGGAGACCCAGTACTTC
>many|TRBD1|TRBV19|TRBJ1-2
CASTSSWTGAYGYTF
TGTGCCAGTACCTCAAGTTGGACAGGGGCCTATGGCTACACCTTC
>.|.|TRBV19|TRBJ1-1
CASFGPEAFF
TGTGCCAGTTTTGGGCCCGAAGCTTTCTTT
>.|TRBD1|TRBV7-8|TRBJ2-1
CASSLRGQGKYEQFF
TGTGCCAGCAGCTTAAGGGGACAGGGGAAGTATGAGCAGTTCTTC
>.|TRBD2|TRBV4-1|TRBJ2-2
CASSQDRRTSDTGELFF
TGCGCCAGCAGCCAAGATCGGAGGACTAGCGACACCGGGGAGCTGTTTTTT
>few|TRBD1|TRBV2|TRBJ1-5
CASSNRGLGNQPQHF
TGTGCCAGCTCAAACAGGGGGCTTGGCAATCAGCCCCAGCATTTT
>many|.|TRBV6-5|TRBJ1-6
CASSYQGRVWSPLHF
TGTGCCAGCAGTTACCAGGGGCGGGTTTGGTCACCCCTCCACTTT
>.|.|TRBV6-1|TRBJ2-7
CASRSVTSYEQYF
TGTGCCAGCAGATCAGTAACCTCCTACGAGCAGTACTTC
>.|.|TRBV7-8|TRBJ2-5
CASSLSGTPKGQETQYF
TGTGCCAGCAGCTTATCCGGGACTCCAAAGGGGCAAGAGACCCAGTACTTC
>.|.|TRBV29-1|TRBJ1-2
CSVEDSPLYGYTF
TGCAGCGTTGAGGACAGTCCCCTTTATGGCTACACCTTC
>.|.|TRBV4-3|TRBJ1-2
CASSQGWGYGYTF
TGCGCCAGCAGCCAAGGTTGGGGCTATGGCTACACCTTC
>few|.|TRBV2|TRBJ2-4
CASSSFRGSENIQYF
TGTGCCAGCAGCTCCTTCCGGGGATCCGAAAACATTCAGTACTTC
>.|.|TRBV28|TRBJ1-3
CASSFSGDRNTIYF
TGTGCCAGCAGTTTTTCTGGGGATAGAAACACCATATATTTT
>.|TRBD1|TRBV28|TRBJ1-5
CASTGQGACQPQHF
TGTGCCAGCACCGGACAGGGGGCGTGTCAGCCCCAGCATTTT
>few|.|TRBV7-9|TRBJ1-4
CACPTRTNEKLFF
TGTGCCTGCCCTACCCGGACGAATGAAAAACTGTTTTTT
>few|TRBD1|TRBV5-5|TRBJ2-4
CASSPGTGKNIQYF
TGTGCCAGCAGTCCGGGGACAGGAAAAAACATTCAGTACTTC
>few|.|TRBV6-5|TRBJ1-1
CASSYWGRQGAEAFF
TGTGCCAGCAGTTACTGGGGGCGGCAAGGGGCTGAAGCTTTCTTT
>few|.|TRBV7-9|TRBJ2-3
CASSDTVGTDTQYF
TGTGCCAGCAGTGACACAGTGGGCACAGATACGCAGTATTTT
>.|.|TRBV7-9|TRBJ2-2
CASSVYVTGELFF
TGTGCCAGCAGCGTATACGTTACCGGGGAGCTGTTTTTT
>.|TRBD2|TRBV20-1|TRBJ2-5
CSAKLAGGSVGIQTQYF
TGCAGTGCCAAACTAGCGGGGGGAAGCGTCGGGATCCAGACCCAGTACTTC
>.|.|TRBV9|TRBJ2-3
CASSPPTDRGTQYF
TGTGCCAGCAGCCCACCGACCGACAGAGGTACGCAGTATTTT
>few|.|TRBV5-4|TRBJ1-4
CASSPDSEKLFF
TGTGCCAGCAGCCCGGACAGTGAAAAACTGTTTTTT
>.|.|TRBV28|TRBJ2-3
CASSFSGVVTDTQYF
TGTGCCAGCAGTTTTTCCGGGGTTGTAACAGATACGCAGTATTTT
>few|.|TRBV7-2|TRBJ2-4
CASSHSERRAKNIQYF
TGTGCCAGCAGCCATAGCGAGCGCCGAGCCAAAAACATTCAGTACTTC